This T cell receptor beta chain came from a study of regulatory T cells in long-lasting Graves disease. As for time point: newly diagnosed GD, antithyroid drugs for less than 3 months. PBMC-derived RNA was used for the TCR library. This clonotype has a count of ten or more. CDR3 length equals 12 residues. Trimming at V came to 6 bases and at J to 3 bases, leaving 3 bases not matched to a gene. Germline assignment: CDR1 DFQATT and CDR2 SNEGSKA (reference sequence). Sequencing libraries for TCR beta were prepared with iRepertoire HTBI primers and Arm-PCR of CDR3 regions. TCRdb reprocessed the multiplex PCR reads via MiXCR and lists one record per CDR3 protein. The sample includes around 500,000 distinct CDR3 sequences, 15% to 20% of them seen just once. These data also featured in a second study, about T cells in Graves' hyperthyroidism and ophthalmopathy. As reported in that work: Using the HTBI primer set, a first-round RT-PCR was run on the TCR CDR3. Model predictions of ophthalmopathy came a median around 6.5 months before onset.

This specimen consisted of peripheral blood mononuclear cells (PBMCs), obtained at new diagnosis, from a patient treated with antithyroid drugs. The sequence was collected from a woman aged 35-60 years with Graves disease. The rearrangement uses TRBV20-1 and TRBJ2-3; 7 nucleotides match TRBD2. The CDR3 region is CSAGLVTDTQYF. The DNA of the CDR3 is TGCAGTGCCGGACTAGTTACAGATACGCAGTATTTT.